This T cell receptor (beta chain) was retrieved from a study of T cell responses to AZD1222 COVID-19 vaccine. Points on this clone: No antigen is known for it.

Measured with immunoSEQ multiplex PCR; TCRdb has only the in-frame clones, and not every one. Among some 150,000 clones listed, around 91% were seen once. Whole-study findings and limits: No repertoire was sampled before or during the peak T cell response, only after it. Dominant CD4 TCR responses targeted spike regions 160-218 and 743-854. The donor group comprised mostly white British people and more females; the analysis possibly underestimated clonal diversity. Compared with day 0, the breadth and depth of the Spike-specific TCR repertoire rose significantly after two doses of AZD1222.

This CDR3 region has 16 residues. V lost 3 bases and J lost 0, with 12 bases in between. The V gene's germline CDR1 is LGHNA and CDR2 YSLEER. The clonotype originates from an adult in good health. Material: peripheral blood, obtained on day 0 of AZD1222 vaccination. This sequence joins TRBV4-3 and TRBJ2-1; D is uncertain. The CDR3 protein is CASSHDGLSSYNEQFF. The CDR3 DNA reads as TGCGCCAGCAGCCATGACGGGCTGAGCTCCTACAATGAGCAGTTCTTC.